This TCR beta chain stems from a study of cytomegalovirus exposure and HLA in healthy donors. The germline V gene encodes CDR1 SEHNR and CDR2 FQNEAQ (reference sequence). The CDR3 has 15 residues. Unmatched junction bases numbered 10, after V lost 2 bases and J lost 6 bases. The PCR had 60 Vbeta and 13 Jbeta primers. Profiled with immunoSEQ multiplex PCR; TCRdb holds only in-frame clones, not every one. Listed are 100,000 or so clones; 3% to 4% falls within the top ten. The V call is TRBV7-9, the J call TRBJ2-7; 7 bases map to TRBD1. This clonotype originated in a woman aged 25 to 39 in good health and CMV-seronegative. The specimen was PBMCs. The CDR3 sequence is CASSLSATGFIEQYF. The CDR3 DNA reads as TGTGCCAGCAGCTTAAGCGCGACAGGGTTTATCGAGCAGTACTTC.